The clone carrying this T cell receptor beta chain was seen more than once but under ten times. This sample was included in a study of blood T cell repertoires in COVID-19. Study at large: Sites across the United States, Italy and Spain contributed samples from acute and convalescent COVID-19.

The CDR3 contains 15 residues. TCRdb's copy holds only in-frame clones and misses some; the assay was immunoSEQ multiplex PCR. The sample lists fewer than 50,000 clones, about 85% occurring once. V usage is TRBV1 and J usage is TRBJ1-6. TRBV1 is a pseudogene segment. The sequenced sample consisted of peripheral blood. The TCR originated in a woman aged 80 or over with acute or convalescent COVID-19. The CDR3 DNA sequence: TGCACCAGCAGCCAAGCATCAGGGAGGAATTCACCCCTCCACTTT. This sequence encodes CTSSQASGRNSPLHF.